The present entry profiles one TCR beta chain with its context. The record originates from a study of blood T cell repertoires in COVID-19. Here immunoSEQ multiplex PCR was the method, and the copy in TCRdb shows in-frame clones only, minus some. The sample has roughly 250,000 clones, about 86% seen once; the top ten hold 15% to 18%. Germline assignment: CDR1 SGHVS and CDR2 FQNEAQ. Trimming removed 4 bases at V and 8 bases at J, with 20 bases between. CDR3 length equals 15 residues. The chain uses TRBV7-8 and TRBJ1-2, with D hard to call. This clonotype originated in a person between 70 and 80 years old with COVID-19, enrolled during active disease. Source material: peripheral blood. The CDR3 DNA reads TGTGCCAGCAGCTCCCGGGAGGGTGATGGGGAAGGCTACACCTTC. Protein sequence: CASSSREGDGEGYTF.